The 15 T cell receptor beta chains below come from one sample, sequenced in a study of CD8 T cells in ankylosing spondylitis. MiXCR was run by TCRdb on the 5' RACE reads, yielding one entry per CDR3 protein. The sample lists 90,000 to 120,000 distinct CDR3 sequences, approximately 25% seen once, with roughly an eighth in the top ten. Sequenced material: synovial fluid, either unsorted or a sorted T cell fraction (not recorded which). The origin of the receptors is a male donor with ankylosing spondylitis.

In this sample, this clonotype turned up many times. The chain combines TRBV4-2 with TRBJ2-5; 10 nucleotides agree with TRBD2. V lost 5 bases to trimming and J lost 2 bases; unmatched junction nucleotides: 8. The CDR3 runs to 16 residues. Germline-derived CDR1 and CDR2 are LGHNA and YNFKEQ. In DNA, the CDR3 is TGTGCCAGCAGCTCTCAACCGGGACTAGCGCAAGAGACCCAGTACTTC. Its protein is CASSSQPGLAQETQYF.

Many counts were recorded for this clonotype. The chain employs TRBV11-1 and TRBJ2-2, with 16 positions matching TRBD2. Germline CDR1 is SGHAT and CDR2 is FQDESV (reference sequence). V shed 2 bases, J shed 5 bases, and the junction held 8 bases outside the gene matches. The CDR3 has 19 amino acids. As DNA, the CDR3 is TGTGCCAGCAGCTTACCGGGACTAGCGGGAGGGCCGAGGACCGGGGAGCTGTTTTTT. The encoded protein is CASSLPGLAGGPRTGELFF.

This chain joins TRBV7-8 and TRBJ2-5; the D gene is possibly TRBD1 (5 bases). The germline gives CDR1 SGHVS, CDR2 FQNEAQ. V lost 2 bases and J lost 1, with 8 bases in between. The CDR3 contains 14 residues. The CDR3 protein is CASSLRQTQETQYF. As DNA, the CDR3 is TGTGCCAGCAGCTTACGACAGACCCAAGAGACCCAGTACTTC.

This chain links TRBV11-2 with TRBJ2-3; D gene uncertain. V lost 1 base and J 4 bases, leaving 6 bases between the germline ends. Germline-derived CDR1 and CDR2 are SGHAT and FQNNGV. The CDR3 is 13 residues long. DNA for the CDR3: TGTGCCAGCAGCTTAGCTCAAGCAGATACGCAGTATTTT. It encodes CASSLAQADTQYF.

CDR3 loop: CASSPLGLASGELFF. Here the CDR3 DNA reads TGTGCCAGCAGTCCCCTGGGACTAGCGTCCGGGGAGCTGTTTTTT. The chain carries TRBV12-3 or TRBV12-4 and TRBJ2-2; 10 bases align to TRBD2. V lost 5 bases, J lost 6 bases, and 6 bases stayed unmatched. CDR3 size: 15 residues.

The V call is TRBV6-1, the J call TRBJ2-7; TRBD1 matches 7 bases. Germline CDR1 reads MNHNS; CDR2 reads SASEGT. This CDR3 spans 15 amino acids. After removal of 5 bases from V and 5 bases from J, the junction contained 12 bases not matched to a gene. The CDR3 DNA follows: TGTGCCAGCAGTAGACAGGGACCCCAGGGCCACGAGCAGTACGTC. It translates to CASSRQGPQGHEQYV.

This clonotype turned up a few times. The V gene is TRBV24-1, the J gene TRBJ2-1, with 11 bases identical to TRBD2. V shed 3 bases and J 7 bases; nucleotides not matched to a gene: 7. The CDR3 is made up of 16 amino acids. The germline V gene encodes CDR1 KGHDR and CDR2 SFDVKD. The CDR3, as DNA: TGTGCCACCAGTGATCCCAGTAGCGGGAGGGTTAATGAGCAGTTCTTC. This encodes CATSDPSSGRVNEQFF.

This clonotype was detected a few times. The J gene is TRBJ2-1, the V gene TRBV5-1; possibly TRBD2 for D (7 bases). From germline, CDR1 is SGHRS and CDR2 YFSETQ. The CDR3 has 14 residues. The V end lost 1 base, the J end lost 6 bases, and 11 bases lay between the germline ends. For the CDR3, the DNA is TGCGCCAGCAGCTTGTTAGGGGGGGTCAATGAGCAGTTCTTC. Translation: CASSLLGGVNEQFF.

The chain carries TRBV12-3 or TRBV12-4 and TRBJ2-7; D unresolved. CDR3 length: 12 residues. V dropped 3 bases and J dropped 6 bases, with 9 bases sitting between them. The CDR3 region has the DNA TGTGCCAGCAGTTTTACGGGTCGCGAGCAGTACGTC. This encodes CASSFTGREQYV.

The rearrangement links TRBV20-1 to TRBJ2-3; 8 bases fit TRBD2. Per the germline V gene, CDR1 is DFQATT and CDR2 is SNEGSKA (reference sequence). This CDR3 comprises 16 residues. Germline trimming cut 1 base from V and 0 bases from J; bases unmatched to any gene: 6. CDR3 loop: CSARVRLASSTDTQYF. CDR3 bases: TGCAGTGCTAGAGTGAGACTAGCGAGTAGCACAGATACGCAGTATTTT.

The chain links TRBV2 to TRBJ2-5; the match to TRBD1 covers 9 bases. The CDR3 consists of 15 residues. Germline CDR1 reads SNHLY; CDR2 reads FYNNEI. The ends lost 2 bases at V and 3 bases at J; junction bases unmatched: 4. The CDR3 protein is CASSERTGAEETQYF. CDR3 DNA sequence: TGTGCCAGCAGTGAAAGGACAGGGGCAGAAGAGACCCAGTACTTC.

This clonotype was seen repeatedly, ten times or more. The V and J genes are TRBV7-2 and TRBJ1-6, with a possible D match to TRBD1 (5 bases). Germline loops: CDR1 SGHTA, CDR2 FQGNSA. Deletions cut 5 bases from V and 10 bases from J, with 18 bases between. CDR3 length: 15 residues. In nucleotides, the CDR3 is TGTGCCAGCAGCCTAACGACCGCTTCAGGGTCACCCCTCCACTTT. Its protein product is CASSLTTASGSPLHF.

This clonotype was counted only a few times. The rearrangement uses TRBV20-1 and TRBJ2-1, with D uncertain. The CDR3 spans 13 residues. The germline V and J ends were trimmed by 0 bases and 8 bases, with 11 bases remaining between them. The V gene's germline CDR1 is DFQATT and CDR2 SNEGSKA (reference sequence). CDR3 DNA sequence: TGCAGTGCTAGAGATCTTTCGTGGTATGAGCAGTTCTTC. Amino acids: CSARDLSWYEQFF.

The J gene is TRBJ2-3, the V gene TRBV20-1; TRBD2 aligns across 10 bases. V shed 5 bases and J 6 bases; nucleotides not matched to a gene: 8. Germline V gives CDR1 DFQATT, CDR2 SNEGSKA (reference sequence). This CDR3 spans 14 amino acids. This CDR3 reads CSAWTSGSRDTQYF. The CDR3 DNA follows: TGCAGTGCTTGGACTAGCGGTAGCAGGGATACGCAGTATTTT.

This sequence joins TRBV12-3 or TRBV12-4 and TRBJ1-3; 8 bases align to TRBD1. Trimming at V came to 5 bases and at J to 0 bases, leaving 3 bases not matched to a gene. The CDR3 spans 15 residues. CDR3 in DNA: TGTGCCAGCAGTGGGGACAGGATCTCTGGAAACACCATATATTTT. This translates into CASSGDRISGNTIYF.